This T cell receptor (beta chain) was identified during a study of T-cell reconstitution after alpha-beta-depleted transplantation in children. This clonotype was seen only once. Its antigen remains unidentified. In germline, CDR1 is SGDLS, CDR2 YYNGEE. V was pared by 0 bases and J by 2 bases, with 13 bases between. CDR3 size: 16 residues. Notes on the study in general: From surviving recipient T cells and thymic progenitors came the high day-60 TCRbeta diversity observed in some patients. Alpha-beta T cells present about two months after transplant were reported to originate from several hundred expanded graft clones. T cells produced anew were the main source of T-cell counts and diversity one year after transplant.

Unique molecular identifiers were incorporated when the TCRbeta library was constructed. TCRdb fed the PCR reads into MiXCR, producing one record per CDR3 protein. This repertoire shows about 980,000 distinct CDR3 sequences, about 29% found once; its top ten account for about 28%. The receptor's source is a boy under three years old who had a stem cell transplant for SCID, so the T cells may come from the graft donor. Sequencing was performed on PBMCs, mostly from graft donor cells, taken 360 days after TCRalphabeta/CD19-depleted stem cell transplant. The chain is built from TRBV9 and TRBJ2-3; TRBD2 is a possible D gene (5 bases). CDR3 sequence (DNA): TGTGCCAGCAGCGTAGGTCAATCAGACTACACAGATACGCAGTATTTT. Translated, it gives CASSVGQSDYTDTQYF. Drawing the rest from reference TRBV9 and TRBJ2-3, the complete variable domain is DSGVTQTPKHLITATGQRVTLRCSPRSGDLSVYWYQQSLDQGLQFLIQYYNGEERAKGNILERFSAQQFPDLHSELNLSSLELGDSALYFCASSVGQSDYTDTQYFGPGTRLTVL.